This T cell receptor beta chain was observed in a study of T cell responses to AZD1222 COVID-19 vaccine. Study results and limitations: Among the donors, most were white British and more were female, and clonal diversity was possibly underestimated.

This clone was detected only once. What it binds is not known. Measured with immunoSEQ multiplex PCR; TCRdb has only the in-frame clones, and not every one. The sample carries approximately 150,000 clones, approximately 90% recorded once. The CDR3 has 14 residues. V trimming: 4 bases; J trimming: 5 bases; junction bases outside the gene matches: 2. Germline assignment: CDR1 SEHNR and CDR2 FQNEAQ (reference sequence). Sequenced here: peripheral blood, sampled on day 0 of AZD1222 vaccination. The chain couples TRBV7-9 to TRBJ2-3, with TRBD1 matching over 11 bases. This sequence originates from an adult in good health. CDR3 coding DNA: TGTGCCAGCAGCTGGGACAGGGGGAGAGATACGCAGTATTTT. Translated: CASSWDRGRDTQYF.